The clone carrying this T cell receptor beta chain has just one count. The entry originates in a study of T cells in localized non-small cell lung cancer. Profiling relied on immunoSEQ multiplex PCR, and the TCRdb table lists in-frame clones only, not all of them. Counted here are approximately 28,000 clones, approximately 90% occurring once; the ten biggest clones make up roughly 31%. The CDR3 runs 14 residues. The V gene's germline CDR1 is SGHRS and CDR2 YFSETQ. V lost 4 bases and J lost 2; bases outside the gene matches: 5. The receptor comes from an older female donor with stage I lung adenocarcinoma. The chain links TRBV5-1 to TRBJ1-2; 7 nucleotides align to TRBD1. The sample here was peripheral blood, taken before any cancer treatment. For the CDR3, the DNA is TGCGCCAGCAGCCGACAGGGAGTAAACTATGGCTACACCTTC. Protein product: CASSRQGVNYGYTF.